One sample yielded the 26 T cell receptor beta chains listed below, sequenced in a study of CD8 T cells in Susac syndrome. The authors reverse transcribed roughly 0.5 to 1 ug RNA with random hexamers. TCRdb reprocessed the immunoSEQ multiplex PCR reads via MiXCR and lists one record per CDR3 protein. The repertoire holds about 130,000 distinct CDR3 sequences, around 95% seen once, with around 0.21% in the top ten. Source material: CD8+ T cells from PBMCs. The receptor source for this set is a human donor with Susac syndrome.

This chain links TRBV2 with TRBJ2-1, with D perhaps TRBD1 (6 bases). Trimming took off 5 bases at V and 3 bases at J, with 17 bases between the two ends. CDR3 length equals 16 residues. The germline V gene has CDR1 SNHLY and CDR2 FYNNEI. CDR3 nucleotide sequence: TGTGCCAGCAGTTCGGTTCGTACAGGGAGCTACAATGAGCAGTTCTTC. Its translation: CASSSVRTGSYNEQFF.

The V gene is TRBV2, the J gene TRBJ2-7; D is perhaps TRBD1 (6 bases). V lost 11 bases and J 5 bases, leaving 22 bases between the germline ends. CDR3 length equals 14 residues. The germline V gene has CDR1 SNHLY and CDR2 FYNNEI. As DNA, the CDR3 is TGTGCCCGCAACTACAGGGTAGGGTCGGACGAGCAGTACTTC. Translation gives CARNYRVGSDEQYF.

The V gene is TRBV29-1, the J gene TRBJ2-2; 7 bases fit TRBD1. The CDR3 spans 15 residues. Germline V lookup: CDR1 SQVTM, CDR2 ANQGSEA. J lost 2 bases, V lost 2 bases, and 5 bases had no gene match. CDR3 amino acids: CSVELGQDNTGELFF. The CDR3 DNA is TGCAGCGTTGAACTTGGACAGGATAACACCGGGGAGCTGTTTTTT.

The CDR3 region has the DNA TGTGCCAGCAGTCGTCCACCGGGACAGGGACGGGTCCGCACTGAAGCTTTCTTT. This codes for CASSRPPGQGRVRTEAFF. The chain combines TRBV28 with TRBJ1-1, with 9 bases that match TRBD1. Trimming at V came to 5 bases and at J to 4 bases, leaving 17 bases not matched to a gene. This CDR3 is built from 18 residues. Germline-derived CDR1 and CDR2 are MDHEN and SYDVKM.

The chain couples TRBV27 to TRBJ2-3, with D perhaps TRBD1 (5 bases). CDR3 length: 14 amino acids. Trimming left V 10 bases short and J 1 base short, with 15 bases between. Germline-derived CDR1 and CDR2 are MNHEY and SMNVEV (reference sequence). DNA of the CDR3: TGTGCCACCCGAACAGGCCCCGGCACAGATACGCAGTATTTT. This encodes CATRTGPGTDTQYF.

This clonotype has just one count. The chain combines TRBV6-5 with TRBJ2-7, with D possibly matching TRBD2 (5 bases). V lost 4 bases, J lost 6 bases, and 16 bases lay in between. Germline lookup yields CDR1 MNHEY and CDR2 SVGAGI. The CDR3 contains 14 residues. CDR3 coding DNA: TGTGCCAGCAGTTGGACTGGCCCCATGGGCGAGCAGTACTTC. This gives the protein CASSWTGPMGEQYF.

The chain employs TRBV7-9 and TRBJ1-1; TRBD1 might be the D (6 bases). Looked up from germline, CDR1 is SEHNR and CDR2 is FQNEAQ (reference sequence). Trimming left V 0 bases short and J 14 bases short, with 10 bases between. The CDR3 is 11 amino acids. In DNA, the CDR3 is TGTGCCAGCAGCTTAGCCCGGACAGTGTTCTTT. As protein: CASSLARTVFF.

This chain uses TRBV28 with TRBJ2-5; no clear D. This CDR3 spans 15 amino acids. Looked up from germline, CDR1 is MDHEN and CDR2 is SYDVKM. V was pared by 3 bases and J by 5 bases, with 16 bases between. CDR3 sequence reads: CASSFFRGSMETQYF. The CDR3 DNA sequence: TGTGCCAGCAGTTTTTTCCGAGGATCGATGGAGACCCAGTACTTC.

The chain carries TRBV4-1 and TRBJ1-5, with D perhaps matching TRBD1 (5 bases). Trimming removed 5 bases at V and 0 bases at J, with 8 bases between. There are 14 residues in the CDR3. Per the germline V gene, CDR1 is MGHRA and CDR2 is YSYEKL. The CDR3 bases are TGCGCCAGCAGCTGGGGCACTAGCAATCAGCCCCAGCATTTT. Translating it yields CASSWGTSNQPQHF.

The chain employs TRBV14 and TRBJ2-7; possible D gene TRBD2, 6 bases. The CDR3 is 12 amino acids. Germline V gene sequence: CDR1 SGHDN, CDR2 FVKESK. With 3 bases removed from V and 3 bases from J, the gap between germline ends came to 6 bases. CDR3 loop: CASSHGSYEQYF. The CDR3 DNA follows: TGTGCCAGCAGCCACGGGAGCTACGAGCAGTACTTC.

The chain has TRBV13 and TRBJ1-1; TRBD1 aligns across 9 bases. This CDR3 region has 15 residues. The trim removed 5 bases at V and 1 base at J, leaving 5 bases unmatched. In germline, CDR1 is PRHDT, CDR2 FYEKMQ (reference sequence). The CDR3 region has the DNA TGTGCCAGCAGCACCCAGACAGGGGGGAACACTGAAGCTTTCTTT. It codes for CASSTQTGGNTEAFF.

This sequence joins TRBV5-5 and TRBJ2-7, with TRBD1 matching 7 bases. The ends lost 2 bases at V and 2 bases at J; junction bases unmatched: 4. In germline, CDR1 is SGHKS, CDR2 YYEKEE (reference sequence). This CDR3 is 14 amino acids long. The CDR3 reads CASSFRDRAYEQYF. CDR3 nucleotides: TGTGCCAGCAGCTTCCGGGACAGAGCCTACGAGCAGTACTTC.

The rearrangement joins TRBV11-2 to TRBJ2-1; 7 positions match TRBD1. After removal of 1 base from V and 5 bases from J, the junction contained 11 bases not matched to a gene. CDR1 is SGHAT and CDR2 is FQNNGV in the germline V gene. CDR3 length: 17 residues. The CDR3 nucleotides read TGTGCCAGCAGCTTAGTTGGTAGGGGGCTGGTTAACAATGAGCAGTTCTTC. Protein product: CASSLVGRGLVNNEQFF.

The CDR3 nucleotides read TGTGCTAGTGGTTTGCAGGTGGTACTATCCTCGGGGGTAAGGGATGAGCAGTTCTTC. Translation: CASGLQVVLSSGVRDEQFF. This rearrangement joins TRBV12-5 to TRBJ2-1; D is possibly TRBD2 (6 bases). This CDR3 spans 19 amino acids. V was trimmed by 2 bases and J by 8 bases, leaving 28 bases between them. From germline, CDR1 is LGHNT and CDR2 FRNRAP.

The CDR3, as DNA: TGTGCCTGGAGTGTTCTAGCGGGAGAGTACAATGAGCAGTTCTTC. This gives the protein CAWSVLAGEYNEQFF. This chain links TRBV30 with TRBJ2-1; 10 nucleotides agree with TRBD2. Germline V CDR1 and CDR2: GTSNPN, SVGIG (reference sequence). The ends lost 0 bases at V and 4 bases at J; junction bases unmatched: 3. The CDR3 is 15 residues long.

The V and J genes are TRBV5-1 and TRBJ2-3; D might be TRBD1 or TRBD2, each matching 5 bases. The CDR3 length is 13 residues. CDR1 is SGHRS, CDR2 YFSETQ, per germline. V was shortened by 5 bases and J by 5 bases, with 12 bases between the two germline ends. The CDR3 region is CASRRAQGDTQYF. The CDR3 region has the DNA TGCGCCAGCAGGAGGGCCCAGGGAGATACGCAGTATTTT.

This clonotype appeared once. The chain carries TRBV7-9 and TRBJ1-2, with 8 bases matching TRBD1. The CDR3 is 16 residues long. CDR1 and CDR2 (germline): SEHNR, FQNEAQ (reference sequence). The V segment lost 8 bases and the J segment 5 bases; nucleotides outside the gene matches: 16. CDR3: CASYHSGAGGYYGYTF. The CDR3 DNA sequence: TGTGCCAGCTATCATTCGGGGGCAGGGGGCTATTATGGCTACACCTTC.

As DNA, the CDR3 is TGTGCCACCTCGGACGAGAACACCGGGGAGCTGTTTTTT. This gives the protein CATSDENTGELFF. The chain recombines TRBV24-1 with TRBJ2-2; D is unresolved. CDR1 and CDR2 from the germline V gene are KGHDR and SFDVKD. This CDR3 spans 13 amino acids. Trimming removed 9 bases from V and 1 base from J, with 8 bases in between.

This clonotype is a singleton in its sample. The V gene is TRBV12-3 or TRBV12-4, the J gene TRBJ2-7, with 9 bases identical to TRBD2. V dropped 4 bases and J dropped 2; count of bases not matched to a gene: 6. This CDR3 comprises 15 residues. The DNA for the CDR3 is TGTGCCAGCAGTTACCGGCTAGCGGGGACCTACGAGCAGTACTTC. It is translated as CASSYRLAGTYEQYF.

V usage is TRBV18 and J usage is TRBJ2-1; 7 bases fit TRBD2. The CDR3 is made up of 17 amino acids. V lost 6 bases, J lost 8 bases, and 19 bases stayed unmatched. Germline-derived CDR1 and CDR2 are KGHSH and LQKENI. The CDR3 protein is CASSQGVRDYPTDEQFF. The CDR3 DNA reads as TGTGCCAGCTCTCAAGGGGTCCGGGACTACCCAACAGATGAGCAGTTCTTC. The full variable domain, rest sourced from reference TRBV18 and TRBJ2-1, is NAGVMQNPRHLVRRRGQEARLRCSPMKGHSHVYWYRQLPEEGLKFMVYLQKENIIDESGMPKERFSAEFPKEGPSILRIQQVVRGDSAAYFCASSQGVRDYPTDEQFFGPGTRLTVL.

The gene calls are TRBV20-1 and TRBJ2-2; 11 nucleotides agree with TRBD2. With 6 bases clipped from V and 3 bases from J, the junction kept 3 bases outside the gene matches. Germline V gene data show CDR1 as DFQATT and CDR2 as SNEGSKA (reference sequence). The CDR3 runs 14 residues. The CDR3: CSAGTSGYTGELFF. CDR3 bases: TGCAGTGCAGGGACTAGCGGTTACACCGGGGAGCTGTTTTTT.

V and J are TRBV30 and TRBJ2-1, with unresolved D. The V end lost 0 bases, the J end lost 4 bases, and 4 bases lay between the germline ends. Germline CDR1 and CDR2: GTSNPN and SVGIG (reference sequence). CDR3 length: 12 residues. In nucleotides, the CDR3 is TGTGCCTGGAGTGTCGGATACAATGAGCAGTTCTTC. This translates into CAWSVGYNEQFF.

DNA of the CDR3: TGCAGTGCTAGGGACCTCGGAGGATATGGCTACACCTTC. This sequence encodes CSARDLGGYGYTF. The V gene is TRBV20-1, the J gene TRBJ1-2; D not certain. Between the trimmed V and J ends, which lost 3 bases and 5 bases, there was a span of 13 bases. Germline loops: CDR1 DFQATT, CDR2 SNEGSKA (reference sequence). CDR3 size: 13 residues.

This chain joins TRBV10-2 and TRBJ2-6; 7 positions match TRBD1. V gave up 6 bases and J gave up 4 bases; unmatched junction bases: 6. This CDR3 has 15 residues. CDR1 and CDR2 from the germline V gene are WSHSY and SAAADI. The CDR3 coding sequence is TGCGCCAGCAGCGGGGACAGCCGCGGGGCCAACGTCCTGACTTTC. As protein: CASSGDSRGANVLTF.

V is TRBV13 and J is TRBJ2-5, with TRBD1 identical over 8 bases. The CDR3 sequence is 16 residues long. V trimming: 4 bases; J trimming: 1 base; junction bases outside the gene matches: 8. The germline CDR1 and CDR2 sequences are PRHDT and FYEKMQ (reference sequence). This CDR3 reads CASSSRQGMGQETQYF. In DNA form, the CDR3 reads TGTGCCAGCAGCTCCCGACAGGGGATGGGCCAAGAGACCCAGTACTTC.

The chain joins TRBV30 to TRBJ2-4, with D possibly being TRBD1 (5 bases). The CDR3 has 15 amino acids. The germline V and J ends were trimmed by 6 bases and 0 bases, with 15 bases remaining between them. Per the germline V gene, CDR1 is GTSNPN and CDR2 is SVGIG (reference sequence). DNA for the CDR3: TGTGCCTGCCAAGGGGCAGGATTAGCCAAAAACATTCAGTACTTC. It encodes CACQGAGLAKNIQYF.